These 20 T cell receptor beta chains were sequenced from one sample in a study of early T cells in non-severe SARS-CoV-2 infection. Via MiXCR, TCRdb re-called the 5' RACE reads, giving one row per CDR3 protein. The table lists some 62,000 distinct CDR3 sequences, almost 9% of them singletons. Sequenced material: whole blood, taken at baseline. These receptor sequences come from an adult who was a healthcare worker with PCR-confirmed SARS-CoV-2 infection or an uninfected control (not recorded which).

In this sample, this clonotype turned up many times. This chain joins TRBV30 and TRBJ1-5, with 8 bases fitting TRBD1. Germline values: CDR1 GTSNPN, CDR2 SVGIG (reference sequence). The CDR3 has 13 amino acids. V was clipped by 2 bases and J by 5 bases; unmatched bases: 2. The CDR3, as DNA: TGTGCCTGGAGTCTGACAGGGGATCAGCCCCAGCATTTT. It is translated as CAWSLTGDQPQHF.

The chain recombines TRBV20-1 with TRBJ2-7, with a possible D match to TRBD2 (5 bases). This CDR3 region has 13 residues. The V end lost 6 bases, the J end lost 0 bases, and 12 bases lay between the germline ends. Germline CDR1 and CDR2: DFQATT and SNEGSKA (reference sequence). CDR3 nucleotide sequence: TGCAGTGCCAGGAGCGGATACTCCTACGAGCAGTACTTC. Amino acid sequence: CSARSGYSYEQYF.

The chain recombines TRBV18 with TRBJ2-1, with TRBD2 matching over 11 bases. Germline CDR1 reads KGHSH; CDR2 reads LQKENI. The CDR3 has 14 residues. Losses at the gene ends were 6 bases for V and 10 bases for J; bases not matched to a gene: 8. The CDR3 coding sequence is TGTGCCAGCTCCTTAGCGGGAGGGCTTCGGGAGCAGTTCTTC. Translated: CASSLAGGLREQFF.

In its sample, this clonotype was seen many times. The chain uses TRBV19 and TRBJ1-5; D unresolved. The CDR3 is 13 amino acids. Germline loops: CDR1 LNHDA, CDR2 SQIVND (reference sequence). The germline V and J ends were trimmed by 8 bases and 2 bases, with 10 bases remaining between them. CDR3 in DNA: TGTGCCAGTGAGGATCGGGGCAATCAGCCCCAGCATTTT. As protein: CASEDRGNQPQHF.

The sample holds many counts of this clonotype. The chain employs TRBV7-9 and TRBJ2-1; D is undetermined. The CDR3 has 14 residues. V was pared by 0 bases and J by 1 base, with 4 bases between. Germline V gene lookup returns CDR1 SEHNR and CDR2 FQNEAQ (reference sequence). The CDR3 bases are TGTGCCAGCAGCTTAGCGGGTTCCTACAATGAGCAGTTCTTC. This codes for CASSLAGSYNEQFF.

The chain is built from TRBV6-4 and TRBJ1-1, with D possibly TRBD1 on 6 matching bases. Trimming took 10 bases from V and 8 from J, leaving 17 bases between them. Germline CDR1 is MRHNA and CDR2 is SNTAGT. The CDR3 contains 12 residues. CDR3 region: CANQSGQSEAFF. In DNA form, the CDR3 reads TGTGCCAACCAAAGTGGACAGTCCGAAGCTTTCTTT.

This clonotype was detected a few times. The rearrangement links TRBV5-4 to TRBJ1-2; possible D gene TRBD1, 5 bases. The CDR3 covers 13 residues. Germline lookup yields CDR1 SGHNT and CDR2 YYREEE (reference sequence). Deletions cut 2 bases from V and 5 bases from J, with 10 bases between. The CDR3 DNA is TGTGCCAGCAGCTTAAGGGGCGAGTATGGCTACACCTTC. Protein product: CASSLRGEYGYTF.

The sample holds many counts of this clonotype. The V gene is TRBV6-2 or TRBV6-3, the J gene TRBJ2-7; D is ambiguous. The CDR3 extends over 14 amino acids. Looked up from germline, CDR1 is MNHEY and CDR2 is SVGEGT. V lost 6 bases and J 3 bases, leaving 15 bases between the germline ends. The CDR3 loop is CASSNVQRLYEQYF. CDR3 sequence (DNA): TGTGCCAGCAGCAATGTACAAAGGCTCTACGAGCAGTACTTC.

This clonotype was seen many times. J is TRBJ2-1 and V is TRBV6-1; D unclear. V gave up 3 bases and J gave up 0 bases, with 9 bases separating them. Germline V gives CDR1 MNHNS, CDR2 SASEGT. The CDR3 length is 15 residues. The CDR3 loop is CASSESHSSYNEQFF. The CDR3, as DNA: TGTGCCAGCAGTGAGTCTCATAGCTCCTACAATGAGCAGTTCTTC.

This clonotype has a handful of counts. The chain joins TRBV12-3 or TRBV12-4 to TRBJ2-2; no firm D call. Trimming shortened V by 3 bases and J by 0 bases, and 8 bases separated the two germline ends. This CDR3 is 15 amino acids long. CDR3 in DNA: TGTGCCAGCAGTTTTGGCGACCCGAACACCGGGGAGCTGTTTTTT. Protein product: CASSFGDPNTGELFF.

This chain joins TRBV4-2 and TRBJ2-7; TRBD1 matches at 9 bases. Trimming removed 7 bases from V and 7 bases from J; junction bases left unmatched: 14. Germline V CDR1 and CDR2: LGHNA, YNFKEQ. The CDR3 totals 15 residues. The CDR3 reads CASTGPSDRGFEQYF. Written as DNA, the CDR3 is TGTGCCAGCACCGGACCGAGCGACAGGGGGTTTGAGCAGTACTTC.

This clonotype came up many times. An end of the junction differs from the germline gene, which may be a read error. This rearrangement joins TRBV18 to TRBJ2-7; possibly TRBD1 for D (6 bases). CDR3 size: 15 residues. Per germline, CDR1 KGHSH and CDR2 LQKENI. The CDR3, as DNA: TGTGCCAGCTCCCCACAGGACAGCCCCCTCTACGAGCAGTACTTC. It codes for CASSPQDSPLYEQYF. The whole variable domain, remainder taken from reference TRBV18 and TRBJ2-7, is NAGVMQNPRHLVRRRGQEARLRCSPMKGHSHVYWYRQLPEEGLKFMVYLQKENIIDESGMPKERFSAEFPKEGPSILRIQQVVRGDSAAYFCASSPQDSPLYEQYFGPGTRLTVT.

This clonotype was detected only a few times. The chain is built from TRBV20-1 and TRBJ2-3; D gene unclear. The CDR3 is made up of 11 amino acids. Trimming removed 2 bases from V and 3 bases from J, with 3 bases in between. Germline values: CDR1 DFQATT, CDR2 SNEGSKA (reference sequence). In DNA, the CDR3 is TGCAGTGCTAGATCGACAGATACGCAGTATTTT. Amino acids: CSARSTDTQYF.

V and J are TRBV7-6 and TRBJ2-2; D ambiguous. V lost 3 bases to trimming and J lost 5 bases, with 7 bases between them. The CDR3 has 13 amino acids. Germline CDR1 SGHVS, CDR2 FNYEAQ. This CDR3 is CASSFLITGELFF. As DNA, the CDR3 is TGTGCCAGCAGCTTCCTTATTACCGGGGAGCTGTTTTTT. The full variable domain, completed using reference TRBV7-6 and TRBJ2-2, is GAGVSQSPRYKVTKRGQDVALRCDPISGHVSLYWYRQALGQGPEFLTYFNYEAQQDKSGLPNDRFSAERPEGSISTLTIQRTEQRDSAMYRCASSFLITGELFFGEGSRLTVL.

The CDR3, as DNA: TGCAGTGCTGCCTCCGGGGGGCGCTCCTACGAGCAGTACTTC. This sequence encodes CSAASGGRSYEQYF. V is TRBV20-1 and J is TRBJ2-7; D possibly corresponds to TRBD2 (7 bases). The ends were cut back, 5 bases at V and 0 bases at J, with 14 bases in the middle. CDR3 length: 14 amino acids. Looked up from germline, CDR1 is DFQATT and CDR2 is SNEGSKA (reference sequence).

This clonotype was found a few times. This rearrangement joins TRBV24-1 to TRBJ2-5; 7 bases map to TRBD2. V lost 4 bases, J lost 5 bases, and 9 bases stayed unmatched. The CDR3 is 15 amino acids. CDR1 KGHDR and CDR2 SFDVKD come from the germline V gene. The CDR3 DNA sequence: TGTGCCACCAGTGACTCGCGGGAGTTTAAGGAGACCCAGTACTTC. Residues: CATSDSREFKETQYF.

This clonotype was seen only a few times. The chain recombines TRBV7-9 with TRBJ2-7; 9 positions match TRBD1. J was trimmed by 5 bases and V by 5 bases; bases with no gene match: 10. Germline CDR1 SEHNR, CDR2 FQNEAQ (reference sequence). The CDR3 loop spans 15 amino acids. CDR3 coding DNA: TGTGCCAGCAGCCTTAGCCGGGACAGGGTTAACGAGCAGTACTTC. Protein product: CASSLSRDRVNEQYF.

This clonotype was seen ten or more times. J is TRBJ2-3 and V is TRBV7-8; D is perhaps TRBD1 (5 bases). Trimming left V 1 base short and J 0 bases short, with 11 bases between. The CDR3 length is 16 residues. Per the germline V gene, CDR1 is SGHVS and CDR2 is FQNEAQ. The DNA of the CDR3 is TGTGCCAGCAGCTTAGTTACAGGATCTAGCACAGATACGCAGTATTTT. This encodes CASSLVTGSSTDTQYF.

This chain connects TRBV9 to TRBJ2-1; possibly TRBD1 for D (5 bases). Germline values: CDR1 SGDLS, CDR2 YYNGEE. This CDR3 region has 12 residues. V lost 4 bases to trimming and J lost 14 bases, with 16 bases between them. This CDR3 is CASSSPGYEEFF. The CDR3 DNA follows: TGTGCCAGCAGCTCTCCAGGGTATGAAGAGTTCTTC.

This rearrangement joins TRBV4-3 to TRBJ2-1, with TRBD2 identical over 10 bases. The CDR3 loop spans 17 amino acids. The trim removed 0 bases at V and 8 bases at J, leaving 10 bases unmatched. CDR1 and CDR2 from the germline V gene are LGHNA and YSLEER. The CDR3 sequence is CASSQDRSAGGWYEQFF. The CDR3 DNA reads as TGCGCCAGCAGCCAAGATAGATCAGCGGGAGGGTGGTATGAGCAGTTCTTC.